The 25 T cell receptor beta chains below were found in one sample sequenced in a study of beta chain features in type 1 diabetes. Reverse transcribing all isolated RNA meant expressed TCRB transcripts were sequenced. Using immunoSEQ multiplex PCR, the repertoire was profiled, and TCRdb retains in-frame clones only, with some absent. The data contain about 350,000 clones, about 19% of them singletons. The specimen sequenced was naive CD4+ T cells from blood. The receptors here all came from a young woman in good health.

This chain joins TRBV5-6 and TRBJ2-1; 10 positions match TRBD2. The CDR3 length is 13 residues. Germline loops: CDR1 SGHDT, CDR2 YYEEEE. V shed 3 bases, J shed 13 bases, and the junction held 7 bases outside the gene matches. The CDR3 nucleotides read TGTGCCAGCAGCTACCGACTAGCGGGCAACCAGTTCTTC. The encoded protein is CASSYRLAGNQFF.

The chain links TRBV7-2 to TRBJ1-6; 7 bases align to TRBD1. Germline V gene data show CDR1 as SGHTA and CDR2 as FQGNSA. Trimming at V came to 5 bases and at J to 6 bases, leaving 1 base not matched to a gene. The CDR3 consists of 13 residues. CDR3: CASSDRVNSPLHF. DNA of the CDR3: TGTGCCAGCAGCGACAGGGTTAATTCACCCCTCCACTTT.

This clone was observed a few times. The chain is built from TRBV9 and TRBJ2-1; 11 nucleotides agree with TRBD2. The CDR3 runs 13 residues. The V segment lost 5 bases and the J segment 10 bases; nucleotides outside the gene matches: 5. CDR1 and CDR2 (germline): SGDLS, YYNGEE. CDR3 protein: CASSLLAGDEQFF. CDR3 bases: TGTGCCAGCAGTTTACTAGCGGGAGACGAGCAGTTCTTC.

This clone was counted a few times. This chain connects TRBV11-2 to TRBJ2-3; unclear D gene. Trimming removed 1 base from V and 4 bases from J, with 6 bases in between. The CDR3 sequence is 13 residues long. The germline CDR1 and CDR2 sequences are SGHAT and FQNNGV. The CDR3 here is CASSLASADTQYF. As DNA, the CDR3 is TGTGCCAGCAGCTTAGCGTCCGCAGATACGCAGTATTTT.

The J gene is TRBJ2-7, the V gene TRBV27; 13 nucleotides match TRBD2. Germline V gene sequence: CDR1 MNHEY, CDR2 SMNVEV (reference sequence). The CDR3 is 15 residues long. V shed 5 bases and J 5 bases; nucleotides not matched to a gene: 6. The CDR3 here is CASSLGLAGVNEQYF. The CDR3 nucleotides read TGTGCCAGCAGTCTAGGACTAGCGGGGGTGAACGAGCAGTACTTC.

This clone has more than one count but fewer than ten. The J gene is TRBJ2-5, the V gene TRBV18; 8 bases are a match to TRBD2. This CDR3 has 15 residues. Germline trimming cut 0 bases from V and 4 bases from J; bases unmatched to any gene: 4. The germline V gene has CDR1 KGHSH and CDR2 LQKENI. The CDR3 DNA is TGTGCCAGCTCACCACCGAGCGGGAGACGAGAGACCCAGTACTTC. Translated: CASSPPSGRRETQYF.

This clone has more than one count but fewer than ten. The genes are TRBV30 and TRBJ2-7; 8 bases fit TRBD2. Trimming cost V 3 bases and J 7 bases; bases outside gene matches: 17. The germline gives CDR1 GTSNPN, CDR2 SVGIG (reference sequence). The CDR3 runs 16 residues. The CDR3 DNA reads as TGTGCCTGGAGGTCCATGGTTTCCGGGGGGGCTTGGGAGCAGTACTTC. This sequence encodes CAWRSMVSGGAWEQYF.

V gene TRBV18 combines with J gene TRBJ1-5; D is possibly TRBD1 (6 bases). The CDR3 spans 14 residues. V was cut by 5 bases and J by 2 bases, with 10 bases left in between. CDR1 is KGHSH, CDR2 LQKENI, per germline. The CDR3 region is CASSSAGGNQPQHF. The DNA of the CDR3 is TGTGCCAGCTCAAGTGCAGGGGGCAATCAGCCCCAGCATTTT.

The chain carries TRBV5-1 and TRBJ2-1; the D is unclear. The CDR3 length is 14 residues. Trimming shortened V by 0 bases and J by 5 bases, and 9 bases separated the two germline ends. Germline V CDR1 and CDR2: SGHRS, YFSETQ. The CDR3 spells CASSLVSNDNEQFF. The DNA of the CDR3 is TGCGCCAGCAGCTTGGTGTCTAACGACAATGAGCAGTTCTTC.

This clone was seen a few times. The chain combines TRBV7-9 with TRBJ2-7, with TRBD2 matching 10 bases. The CDR3 totals 17 residues. Germline lookup yields CDR1 SEHNR and CDR2 FQNEAQ (reference sequence). V dropped 1 base and J dropped 6; count of bases not matched to a gene: 12. The CDR3 loop reads CASSLGASGGPLGEQYF. CDR3 coding DNA: TGTGCCAGCAGCTTAGGGGCTAGCGGGGGACCCCTTGGCGAGCAGTACTTC.

This clone was found a few times. The genes are TRBV29-1 and TRBJ1-2; maybe TRBD1 (5 bases). V dropped 4 bases and J dropped 3 bases, with 9 bases sitting between them. The germline V gene encodes CDR1 SQVTM and CDR2 ANQGSEA. This CDR3 spans 12 amino acids. The CDR3 loop reads CSVVVGDYGYTF. CDR3 DNA sequence: TGCAGCGTTGTCGTAGGGGACTATGGCTACACCTTC.

The chain joins TRBV2 to TRBJ1-5; D possibly corresponds to TRBD1 (6 bases). The CDR3 is 16 amino acids. From germline, CDR1 is SNHLY and CDR2 FYNNEI. V was clipped by 6 bases and J by 3 bases, with 18 bases between them. The CDR3 spells CASRDPGTRDNQPQHF. In DNA, the CDR3 is TGTGCCAGCAGAGATCCCGGGACAAGGGACAATCAGCCCCAGCATTTT.

This clone was counted a few times. The J gene is TRBJ2-3, the V gene TRBV29-1; 9 nucleotides agree with TRBD2. Per the germline V gene, CDR1 is SQVTM and CDR2 is ANQGSEA. The CDR3 extends over 13 amino acids. CDR3 amino acids: CTGIAGGTDTQYF. The CDR3 DNA is TGCACGGGAATAGCGGGGGGCACAGATACGCAGTATTTT.

The chain is built from TRBV7-9 and TRBJ1-1; 8 nucleotides align to TRBD1. The junction had 9 bases not matched to a gene; V was cut back by 3 bases and J by 3 bases. CDR3 size: 16 residues. Germline-derived CDR1 and CDR2 are SEHNR and FQNEAQ (reference sequence). The DNA for the CDR3 is TGTGCCAGCAGCTTCCGGGACAGGACCATCGACACTGAAGCTTTCTTT. This codes for CASSFRDRTIDTEAFF.

This clone was counted between two and nine times. This sample includes further DNA sequences coding for the same CDR3. The rearrangement uses TRBV28 and TRBJ2-3; TRBD2 matches at 10 bases. The germline V gene encodes CDR1 MDHEN and CDR2 SYDVKM. This CDR3 comprises 14 residues. J was trimmed by 2 bases and V by 8 bases; bases with no gene match: 4. CDR3 nucleotide sequence: TGTGCCAGCTCTAGCGGGGGCTCCACAGATACGCAGTATTTT. It yields the protein CASSSGGSTDTQYF.

DNA for the CDR3: TGCAGCGTCAAGGGGCTTGGGGACTACGAGCAGTACTTC. Translation gives CSVKGLGDYEQYF. This chain links TRBV29-1 with TRBJ2-7; D perhaps matches TRBD1 (5 bases). The V and J ends lost 6 bases and 3 bases respectively, with 15 bases between them. The CDR3 is 13 amino acids. The germline gives CDR1 SQVTM, CDR2 ANQGSEA.

The genes are TRBV28 and TRBJ2-5; TRBD2 is a possible D gene (6 bases). Germline V gives CDR1 MDHEN, CDR2 SYDVKM. The germline V and J ends were trimmed by 3 bases and 4 bases, with 9 bases remaining between them. The CDR3 contains 13 residues. The CDR3 loop reads CASSFRELETQYF. The CDR3 nucleotides are TGTGCCAGCAGTTTCCGGGAGTTAGAGACCCAGTACTTC.

The chain carries TRBV7-9 and TRBJ1-1; D is uncertain. CDR1 and CDR2 from the germline V gene are SEHNR and FQNEAQ (reference sequence). The CDR3 covers 15 residues. The V gene lost 5 bases and the J gene lost 0 bases, with 13 bases spanning the gap. CDR3 amino acids: CASSKGRRVNTEAFF. The CDR3 nucleotides read TGTGCCAGCAGCAAGGGCAGGCGGGTGAACACTGAAGCTTTCTTT.

This clone was counted between two and nine times. The rearrangement links TRBV7-6 to TRBJ2-2; the match to TRBD1 covers 7 bases. Trimming cost V 5 bases and J 6 bases; bases outside gene matches: 15. The CDR3 spans 17 residues. Germline lookup yields CDR1 SGHVS and CDR2 FNYEAQ. The CDR3 nucleotides are TGTGCCAGCAGCAAGAGGGGCACAGGGGAATCTGCCGGGGAGCTGTTTTTT. It is translated as CASSKRGTGESAGELFF.

The chain joins TRBV7-2 to TRBJ1-2, with unresolved D. V gave up 0 bases and J gave up 8 bases, with 7 bases separating them. Germline lookup yields CDR1 SGHTA and CDR2 FQGNSA. The CDR3 loop spans 12 amino acids. CDR3 in DNA: TGTGCCAGCAGCTTAGCGGCAGTAGGCTACACCTTC. Translated: CASSLAAVGYTF.

Details on this clone: At the DNA level, this CDR3 is encoded by other sequences in the same sample as well. The J gene is TRBJ1-5, the V gene TRBV30, with D maybe TRBD1 (5 bases). Germline V gives CDR1 GTSNPN, CDR2 SVGIG (reference sequence). V was clipped by 0 bases and J by 0 bases, with 12 bases between them. The CDR3 runs to 16 residues. CDR3 sequence (DNA): TGTGCCTGGAGTGTAAGGGGCAGGCTTAGCAATCAGCCCCAGCATTTT. Translated: CAWSVRGRLSNQPQHF.

This sequence joins TRBV30 and TRBJ2-1; maybe TRBD2 (6 bases). Germline lookup yields CDR1 GTSNPN and CDR2 SVGIG (reference sequence). This CDR3 has 16 amino acids. Trimming removed 0 bases from V and 4 bases from J, with 16 bases in between. The CDR3 protein is CAWSVRLGGTYNEQFF. In DNA form, the CDR3 reads TGTGCCTGGAGTGTACGGCTGGGGGGTACTTACAATGAGCAGTTCTTC. Supplemented by reference TRBV30 and TRBJ2-1, the full variable domain reads SQTIHQWPATLVQPVGSPLSLECTVEGTSNPNLYWYRQAAGRGLQLLFYSVGIGQISSEVPQNLSASRPQDRQFILSSKKLLLSDSGFYLCAWSVRLGGTYNEQFFGPGTRLTVL.

This clone came up a few times. The chain employs TRBV5-4 and TRBJ2-6; tentatively, D is TRBD1 (5 bases). This CDR3 spans 15 amino acids. Trimming shortened V by 4 bases and J by 1 base, and 9 bases separated the two germline ends. The germline V gene encodes CDR1 SGHNT and CDR2 YYREEE (reference sequence). CDR3 nucleotides: TGTGCCAGCAGCGGACATCGATCTGGGGCCAACGTCCTGACTTTC. This gives the protein CASSGHRSGANVLTF.

The V and J genes are TRBV6-1 and TRBJ2-7, with 10 bases lining up with TRBD2. This CDR3 is 15 amino acids long. Trimming cost V 3 bases and J 2 bases; bases outside gene matches: 4. Per germline, CDR1 MNHNS and CDR2 SASEGT. CDR3 protein: CASSDPGLATYEQYF. The DNA of the CDR3 is TGTGCCAGCAGTGATCCGGGACTAGCGACCTACGAGCAGTACTTC.

The chain links TRBV2 to TRBJ2-1; 10 bases are shared with TRBD1. In germline, CDR1 is SNHLY, CDR2 FYNNEI. Losses at the gene ends were 6 bases for V and 4 bases for J; bases not matched to a gene: 6. This CDR3 contains 15 residues. The DNA for the CDR3 is TGTGCCAGCAGACCCGACAGGGGGCCGTACAATGAGCAGTTCTTC. It codes for CASRPDRGPYNEQFF.